This T cell receptor beta chain was sequenced for a study of tumor-infiltrating lymphocytes in primary liver carcinoma. Study in general: Samples returned roughly 3.5 to 8 million productive TCRbeta reads each. Read depth did not differ significantly between tissue types.

Total RNA (approximately 500 ng) served as template for TCR beta cDNA synthesis primed by a constant-region primer. Slightly modified ARM-PCR served as the procedure for the TCR beta libraries. These libraries came from three rounds of nested multiplex PCR. The first two PCR rounds used TRBV1-TRBV30 forward primers with a C-beta reverse primer, around 10 cycles each. TCRdb passed the multiplex PCR reads through MiXCR, listing each CDR3 protein once. Of about 97,000 distinct CDR3 sequences listed, about 70% were seen once; the top ten hold roughly an eighth. A note on this clonotype: Its antigen is currently unknown.

From unsorted bulk tissue weighing roughly 19-34 mg, DNA and RNA were co-extracted. The patients presented with primary liver carcinoma, which was managed through surgical resection. Study conclusions and caveats: It was tumor-adjacent and tumor-blood pairs that overlapped less than tumor region pairs did.

V dropped 4 bases and J dropped 8 bases, with 14 bases sitting between them. Germline V gene sequence: CDR1 MNHNY, CDR2 SVGAGI (reference sequence). The CDR3 length is 13 residues. This chain joins TRBV6-6 and TRBJ1-2, with D possibly TRBD1 on 5 matching bases. The TCR originated in a woman aged 55-69 years with primary liver carcinoma and hepatitis B virus infection. The specimen was liver tumor tissue from sampling region 2. Regarding subset: tumor region T2, inferior pole. DNA of the CDR3: TGTGCCAGCAGTTCAGACAGATTGAACGGCTACACCTTC. Translation gives CASSSDRLNGYTF.